This TCR beta chain was profiled in a study of control samples from healthy donors and cancer patients. Trimming cost V 6 bases and J 7 bases; bases outside gene matches: 8. Germline V CDR1 and CDR2: SNHLY, FYNNEI. The CDR3 is 15 residues long. Sequencing was performed with immunoSEQ multiplex PCR; in TCRdb, only in-frame clones are kept and a portion is missing. The sample gives 170,000 or so clones, roughly 94% of which show up once; over 6.5% is in the top ten. The chain uses TRBV2 and TRBJ2-1, with 11 bases identical to TRBD1. Specimen: blood. The clonotype originates from a woman in her forties in good health. The CDR3 region is CASSTGTGGVNEQFF. CDR3 in DNA: TGTGCCAGCAGCACCGGGACAGGGGGGGTGAATGAGCAGTTCTTC.